This T cell receptor (beta chain) was documented in a study of CD8 T cells in Susac syndrome. Germline CDR1 and CDR2: SGHNT and YYREEE (reference sequence). The V and J ends lost 7 bases and 0 bases respectively, with 8 bases between them. The CDR3 has 12 amino acids. The authors reverse transcribed roughly 0.5 to 1 ug RNA with random hexamers. Multiplex immunoSEQ PCR targeted 54 Vbeta and 13 Jbeta TCR beta segments. TCRdb re-called the immunoSEQ multiplex PCR reads with MiXCR, one entry per CDR3 protein. Seen here are about 85,000 distinct CDR3 sequences, 85% to 95% observed once, and the top ten hold more than 0.45%.

The sequencing sample was made of CD8+ T cells from PBMCs. The genes are TRBV5-4 and TRBJ2-7, with TRBD1 as a possible D gene (5 bases). This TCR derives from a human donor with Susac syndrome. CDR3 DNA: TGTGCCAGCGGCGACAGCTCCTACGAGCAGTACTTC. This codes for CASGDSSYEQYF.